This TCR beta chain was retrieved from a study of T cells in Graves' hyperthyroidism and ophthalmopathy. General study results and limits: Blood also carried most thyroid clonotypes expanded above 0.001.

As regards this clonotype: Antigen specificity is unknown.

Trimming stripped 4 bases from V and 4 bases from J, with 10 bases between. This CDR3 has 13 amino acids. CDR1 and CDR2 (germline): SQVTM, ANQGSEA. The TCR beta CDR3 regions underwent amplification using RNA transcripts as the source. The study used the HTBI primer set for a first-round RT-PCR of the TCR CDR3. MiXCR, run by TCRdb on the multiplex PCR reads, gives a single entry per CDR3 protein. The sample records about 500,000 distinct CDR3 sequences, over 15% being singletons. Each person with ophthalmopathy scored at least 3 on the Clinical Activity Score, reached NOSPECS grade 4 or higher, and had been ill under 3 months. PBMCs were sourced from less than 13 ml fresh peripheral blood.

The chain joins TRBV29-1 to TRBJ1-4; no reliable D call. The clonotype comes from a woman aged 18-35 years with Graves' ophthalmopathy. The source material was blood. For the CDR3, the DNA is TGCAGCGTTGTAATTATGAATAATGAAAAACTGTTTTTT. This translates into CSVVIMNNEKLFF.